This T cell receptor beta chain was sequenced in a study of blood T cell repertoires in COVID-19. In the original processing: Estimates of nucleated cell counts were drawn from the amplification of reference gene primers. Some clones are missing from TCRdb's copy, which holds only in-frame ones; the method was immunoSEQ multiplex PCR. That table supplies the V and J calls and clone size; D and trimming were determined from the DNA. Of 170,000 or so clones listed, 80% to 85% were seen once; the top ten hold 13% to 15%. The sample was peripheral blood. This sequence originates from a man aged 18 to 29 with active or convalescent COVID-19.

The DNA of the CDR3 is TGTGCCAGCAGCTTGGCGGGGGTAGAGACCCAGTACTTC. Its protein product is CASSLAGVETQYF. The chain couples TRBV5-4 to TRBJ2-5; D is perhaps TRBD2 (6 bases). Trimming pared 0 bases from V and 4 bases from J, leaving 7 bases between. CDR1 SGHNT and CDR2 YYREEE come from the germline V gene (reference sequence). The CDR3 extends over 13 amino acids.